This T cell receptor beta chain was recorded in a study of T cells expressing NK-cell markers. Study at large: From sorted CD3+CD56+NKG2C+, CD3+CD56+NKG2C- and CD3+CD56-NKG2C+ T cells came the TCR beta repertoires.

Synthesis of TCR beta cDNA relied on 5'RACE template switching carrying UMIs. TCRdb re-called the 5' RACE reads; every CDR3 protein appears as one record, without DNA. This listing includes about 460,000 distinct CDR3 sequences. The specimen sequenced was blood T cells: a sorted CD56 or NKG2C T cell subset, CD4+ or CD8+ T cells, or bulk PBMC T cells (not recorded which). The receptor comes from a woman aged 50 to 60 in good health.

The CDR3 sequence: CASSAMQRLSYEQFF. The genes are TRBV7-9 and TRBJ2-1; TCRdb's assignment of TRBD1 cannot be checked, as there is no DNA. This CDR3 comprises 15 residues. CDR1 and CDR2 (germline): SEHNR, FQNEAQ (reference sequence).